Each of the 28 T cell receptor beta chains below was sequenced from the same sample in a study of beta chain features in type 1 diabetes. Whole-study results and caveats: Type 1 diabetes patients showed a moderate but significant shortening of TCRB CDR3s in all four CD4+ subsets.

For these TCRs, the target antigens are not known. TCRB transcripts that were expressed got sequenced, as all of the isolated RNA had been reverse transcribed. Assay: immunoSEQ multiplex PCR; the TCRdb copy retains only in-frame clones and omits some. The table records some 350,000 clones, 13% of them present only once. Sequenced input: naive CD4+ T cells from blood. These receptor sequences come from a woman younger than 35 with type 1 diabetes.

The chain is built from TRBV6-5 and TRBJ1-2, with 12 bases aligning to TRBD1. The V gene's germline CDR1 is MNHEY and CDR2 SVGAGI. The CDR3 loop spans 15 amino acids. The V gene end was trimmed by 6 bases and the J gene end by 4 bases; junction bases not matched to a gene: 6. DNA of the CDR3: TGTGCCAGCAGCTCCGGGACAGGGGGCATCTATGGCTACACCTTC. Encoded protein: CASSSGTGGIYGYTF.

This chain connects TRBV2 to TRBJ2-7; tentative D call: TRBD1 (6 bases). The germline V and J ends were trimmed by 10 bases and 7 bases, with 20 bases remaining between them. This CDR3 is built from 13 residues. Germline V CDR1 and CDR2: SNHLY, FYNNEI. CDR3 sequence reads: CANIIGQPVEQYF. The CDR3 nucleotides read TGTGCCAACATAATAGGACAGCCCGTTGAGCAGTACTTC.

The sample holds many counts of this clone. The chain combines TRBV4-3 with TRBJ2-5; possible D gene TRBD2, 5 bases. The CDR3 sequence is 16 residues long. CDR1 and CDR2 (germline): LGHNA, YSLEER. V lost 0 bases to trimming and J lost 1 base, with 12 bases between them. The CDR3 bases are TGCGCCAGCAGCCAAGACGGACTCCCAACCCAAGAGACCCAGTACTTC. It codes for CASSQDGLPTQETQYF.

CDR3 DNA: TGTGCCAGCAGCTACATGACAGGGGTGGGCACTGAAGCTTTCTTT. Translated, it gives CASSYMTGVGTEAFF. The genes are TRBV6-5 and TRBJ1-1; 8 positions match TRBD1. This CDR3 comprises 15 residues. Germline trimming cut 6 bases from V and 4 bases from J; bases unmatched to any gene: 10. Germline V gene data show CDR1 as MNHEY and CDR2 as SVGAGI.

The chain employs TRBV9 and TRBJ2-3, with D possibly TRBD2 on 5 matching bases. Germline-derived CDR1 and CDR2 are SGDLS and YYNGEE. This CDR3 is built from 14 residues. The V and J ends lost 4 bases and 4 bases respectively, with 13 bases between them. CDR3 amino acids: CASSTAYGADTQYF. CDR3 nucleotides: TGTGCCAGCAGCACAGCTTACGGGGCAGATACGCAGTATTTT. Variable domain in full (rest from reference TRBV9 and TRBJ2-3): DSGVTQTPKHLITATGQRVTLRCSPRSGDLSVYWYQQSLDQGLQFLIQYYNGEERAKGNILERFSAQQFPDLHSELNLSSLELGDSALYFCASSTAYGADTQYFGPGTRLTVL.

The chain combines TRBV5-1 with TRBJ2-2, with 8 bases identical to TRBD2. The J segment lost 6 bases and the V segment lost 7 bases, leaving 5 bases of the junction unmatched. The CDR3 consists of 13 residues. Looked up from germline, CDR1 is SGHRS and CDR2 is YFSETQ. Written as DNA, the CDR3 is TGCGCCAGCCGCGGGGGGAGAGCCGGGGAGCTGTTTTTT. Translating gives CASRGGRAGELFF.

There are a few counts of this clone. The rearrangement uses TRBV2 and TRBJ2-7, with TRBD1 matching over 9 bases. Losses at the gene ends were 6 bases for V and 8 bases for J; bases not matched to a gene: 8. This CDR3 spans 13 amino acids. Per germline, CDR1 SNHLY and CDR2 FYNNEI. The CDR3 reads CASRLGQGSKQYF. CDR3 in DNA: TGTGCCAGCAGATTGGGACAGGGTAGTAAGCAGTACTTC.

This clone has a handful of counts. The chain uses TRBV2 and TRBJ2-7; D is possibly TRBD2 (5 bases). The CDR3 consists of 13 residues. The germline V gene has CDR1 SNHLY and CDR2 FYNNEI. V was cut by 4 bases and J by 0 bases, with 7 bases left in between. The CDR3 reads CASSAGSSYEQYV. The CDR3 DNA follows: TGTGCCAGCAGTGCGGGAAGCTCCTACGAGCAGTACGTC.

This clone was picked up a small number of times. This chain connects TRBV28 to TRBJ1-5; D is unclear. CDR3 size: 11 residues. Germline CDR1 is MDHEN and CDR2 is SYDVKM. Trimming stripped 4 bases from V and 6 bases from J, with 4 bases between. The chain's CDR3 is CASSSVQPQHF. The CDR3 DNA follows: TGTGCCAGCAGTTCTGTTCAGCCCCAGCATTTT.

This chain links TRBV28 with TRBJ2-5, with D perhaps matching TRBD1 (6 bases). Trimming stripped 6 bases from V and 0 bases from J, with 11 bases between. The V gene's germline CDR1 is MDHEN and CDR2 SYDVKM. The CDR3 consists of 14 residues. The CDR3 DNA is TGTGCCAGCAGACGCGACAGGTACCAAGAGACCCAGTACTTC. Translating it yields CASRRDRYQETQYF.

The chain employs TRBV4-3 and TRBJ2-1; D might be TRBD2 (5 bases). The length of the CDR3 is 16 residues. Germline CDR1 LGHNA, CDR2 YSLEER. V was pared by 0 bases and J by 4 bases, with 13 bases between. CDR3 in amino acids: CASSQDEQRLYNEQFF. The DNA for the CDR3 is TGCGCCAGCAGCCAAGATGAGCAGCGGCTATACAATGAGCAGTTCTTC.

J is TRBJ1-1 and V is TRBV30, with 7 bases identical to TRBD1. Germline V gives CDR1 GTSNPN, CDR2 SVGIG (reference sequence). V gave up 5 bases and J gave up 1 base; unmatched junction bases: 4. This CDR3 spans 13 amino acids. The CDR3 protein is CAWQQGTNTEAFF. Written as DNA, the CDR3 is TGTGCCTGGCAACAGGGGACGAACACTGAAGCTTTCTTT. Using reference TRBV30 and TRBJ1-1 for the parts outside the CDR3, the full variable domain is SQTIHQWPATLVQPVGSPLSLECTVEGTSNPNLYWYRQAAGRGLQLLFYSVGIGQISSEVPQNLSASRPQDRQFILSSKKLLLSDSGFYLCAWQQGTNTEAFFGQGTRLTVV.

The gene calls are TRBV7-2 and TRBJ2-3, with 8 positions matching TRBD2. Unmatched junction bases numbered 5, after V lost 3 bases and J lost 0 bases. Per the germline V gene, CDR1 is SGHTA and CDR2 is FQGNSA. The CDR3 runs 16 residues. The CDR3 protein is CASSFPAGASTDTQYF. CDR3 DNA: TGTGCCAGCAGCTTCCCAGCGGGGGCTAGCACAGATACGCAGTATTTT.

This clone was detected a few times. The chain is built from TRBV29-1 and TRBJ2-1; 8 bases match TRBD2. After removal of 5 bases from V and 7 bases from J, the junction contained 13 bases not matched to a gene. CDR3 size: 15 residues. Germline V gene data show CDR1 as SQVTM and CDR2 as ANQGSEA. The CDR3 protein is CSVTAGAGSENEQFF. In DNA form, the CDR3 reads TGCAGCGTTACAGCGGGAGCGGGGTCGGAGAATGAGCAGTTCTTC.

The chain couples TRBV7-2 to TRBJ2-1, with 9 bases lining up with TRBD2. V shed 1 base, J shed 0 bases, and the junction held 7 bases outside the gene matches. This CDR3 is built from 18 residues. Germline values: CDR1 SGHTA, CDR2 FQGNSA. DNA of the CDR3: TGTGCCAGCAGCTTAGTGTTGGCGGGAGGGGCCTCCTACAATGAGCAGTTCTTC. As protein: CASSLVLAGGASYNEQFF. Supplemented by reference TRBV7-2 and TRBJ2-1, the full variable domain reads GAGVSQSPSNKVTEKGKDVELRCDPISGHTALYWYRQSLGQGLEFLIYFQGNSAPDKSGLPSDRFSAERTGGSVSTLTIQRTQQEDSAVYLCASSLVLAGGASYNEQFFGPGTRLTVL.

The J gene is TRBJ2-7, the V gene TRBV7-2; tentatively, D is TRBD1 (5 bases). This CDR3 has 15 amino acids. Germline CDR1 is SGHTA and CDR2 is FQGNSA. V was pared by 1 base and J by 0 bases, with 10 bases between. The CDR3 is CASSLGGHLSYEQYF. Here the CDR3 DNA reads TGTGCCAGCAGCTTAGGCGGACACCTCTCCTACGAGCAGTACTTC.

This clone was found a few times. This chain uses TRBV20-1 with TRBJ2-5; tentatively, D is TRBD1 (6 bases). Trimming removed 1 base from V and 6 bases from J, with 6 bases in between. This CDR3 is built from 11 residues. Per the germline V gene, CDR1 is DFQATT and CDR2 is SNEGSKA (reference sequence). The CDR3 here is CSARGGQTQYF. CDR3 DNA sequence: TGCAGTGCTAGAGGGGGGCAGACCCAGTACTTC.

The chain uses TRBV9 and TRBJ2-7, with TRBD2 matching over 12 bases. In germline, CDR1 is SGDLS, CDR2 YYNGEE. The CDR3 has 15 amino acids. The V and J ends lost 3 bases and 3 bases, in that order; junction bases with no gene match: 4. This CDR3 reads CASSATSGRVYEQYF. CDR3 bases: TGTGCCAGCAGCGCGACTAGCGGGAGAGTCTACGAGCAGTACTTC.

With regard to this clone: The sample holds other DNA sequences that translate to the same CDR3. The chain combines TRBV18 with TRBJ2-5, with D maybe TRBD2 (6 bases). V was clipped by 0 bases and J by 7 bases, with 6 bases between them. CDR3 size: 12 residues. Per the germline V gene, CDR1 is KGHSH and CDR2 is LQKENI. CDR3 amino acids: CASSPPGGTQYF. The CDR3 bases are TGTGCCAGCTCACCACCGGGAGGGACCCAGTACTTC.

The V gene is TRBV6-1, the J gene TRBJ2-3; 11 bases agree with TRBD2. Germline trimming cut 5 bases from V and 5 bases from J; bases unmatched to any gene: 3. The germline CDR1 and CDR2 sequences are MNHNS and SASEGT. The CDR3 runs 14 residues. This CDR3 is CASSPGLAVDTQYF. In DNA, the CDR3 is TGTGCCAGCAGTCCGGGACTAGCGGTAGATACGCAGTATTTT.

The chain is built from TRBV7-2 and TRBJ2-5; possibly TRBD2 for D (6 bases). CDR3 length equals 15 residues. V was shortened by 1 base and J by 10 bases, with 19 bases between the two germline ends. Germline V gene lookup returns CDR1 SGHTA and CDR2 FQGNSA. CDR3 loop: CASSLDPVGSRDQYF. DNA for the CDR3: TGTGCCAGCAGCTTAGATCCTGTCGGGAGCAGAGACCAGTACTTC.

The chain uses TRBV10-1 and TRBJ1-1, with a possible D match to TRBD1 (5 bases). CDR1 is WNHNN, CDR2 SYGVQD, per germline (reference sequence). CDR3 length equals 14 residues. V was shortened by 5 bases and J by 2 bases, with 12 bases between the two germline ends. The CDR3 sequence: CASSSTGRNTEAFF. As DNA, the CDR3 is TGCGCCAGCAGTTCTACAGGAAGAAACACTGAAGCTTTCTTT.

The chain is built from TRBV29-1 and TRBJ2-1, with D possibly TRBD2 on 6 matching bases. This CDR3 has 18 residues. Germline CDR1 reads SQVTM; CDR2 reads ANQGSEA. V was cut by 5 bases and J by 2 bases, with 25 bases left in between. CDR3 protein: CSVQKRGSGTVTYNEQFF. CDR3 bases: TGCAGCGTTCAAAAGAGGGGTAGCGGAACCGTAACCTACAATGAGCAGTTCTTC.

The gene calls are TRBV28 and TRBJ2-1; 7 bases align to TRBD2. Germline CDR1 and CDR2: MDHEN and SYDVKM. J was trimmed by 3 bases and V by 2 bases; bases with no gene match: 7. This CDR3 spans 16 amino acids. The CDR3 nucleotides are TGTGCCAGCAGTTTAGTGGCTAGCGGCTTCTACAATGAGCAGTTCTTC. Translated: CASSLVASGFYNEQFF.

This clone showed up just a few times. J is TRBJ2-1 and V is TRBV5-8, with TRBD2 identical over 10 bases. The CDR3 has 15 residues. CDR1 and CDR2 (germline): SGHTS, YDEGEE. With V trimmed by 4 bases and J by 4 bases, 5 bases remained unmatched. Written as DNA, the CDR3 is TGTGCCAGCAGCCCTAGCGGGAGTAGGTACAATGAGCAGTTCTTC. This gives the protein CASSPSGSRYNEQFF.

This clone appeared a few times. This chain joins TRBV7-9 and TRBJ2-2, with 9 positions matching TRBD1. This CDR3 comprises 15 residues. V gave up 5 bases and J gave up 2 bases; unmatched junction bases: 3. Per germline, CDR1 SEHNR and CDR2 FQNEAQ (reference sequence). The CDR3 bases are TGTGCCAGCAGCACGGGACAGGGAAACACCGGGGAGCTGTTTTTT. Its translation is CASSTGQGNTGELFF.

The chain employs TRBV6-5 and TRBJ2-7; 8 nucleotides line up with TRBD2. The CDR3 has 15 residues. The germline CDR1 and CDR2 sequences are MNHEY and SVGAGI. Trimming cost V 4 bases and J 4 bases; bases outside gene matches: 9. CDR3: CASSLISGTSYEQYF. The CDR3 region has the DNA TGTGCCAGCAGTTTGATCTCCGGGACTAGTTACGAGCAGTACTTC.

In its sample, this clone was seen a few times. This sequence joins TRBV7-9 and TRBJ1-4; 9 nucleotides match TRBD1. CDR3 length: 14 amino acids. Germline lookup yields CDR1 SEHNR and CDR2 FQNEAQ (reference sequence). Unmatched junction bases numbered 5, after V lost 5 bases and J lost 7 bases. This CDR3 is CASSPQGAIEKLFF. CDR3 nucleotide sequence: TGTGCCAGCAGCCCACAGGGGGCAATTGAAAAACTGTTTTTT.